These T cell receptor beta chains were read from a single sample in a study of blood T cell repertoires in COVID-19. Generated by immunoSEQ multiplex PCR, the TCRdb table keeps only in-frame clones and is missing some. The repertoire consists of 150,000 or so clones, with more than 75% occurring once and the leading ten covering over 7%. Sequencing used PBMCs or T cells enriched from blood (not recorded which). Source of these receptors: a woman aged 45-59 years who had recovered from COVID-19. Each CDR3 is given with its conserved first and last residue. D genes are given only for firm matches. Size values are once, few and many counts, or a class for expanded clones, and some rows have none.

v_gene	abundance	d_gene	j_gene	CDR3aa	CDR3nt
TRBV5-1	-	TRBD1	TRBJ1-1	CASSSNLQGAGSTEAFF	TGCGCCAGCAGCTCGAACTTACAGGGGGCCGGTAGCACTGAAGCTTTCTTT
TRBV7-3	-	TRBD2	TRBJ2-2	CASELAPESGELFF	TGTGCCAGCGAACTAGCGCCTGAGAGCGGGGAGCTGTTTTTT
TRBV3-1/TRBV3-2	-	-	TRBJ1-6	CASSLSPGSPLHF	TGTGCCAGCAGCCTAAGTCCCGGTTCACCCCTCCACTTT
TRBV28	-	-	TRBJ1-5	CASRTGTRGGQPQHF	TGTGCCAGCAGAACCGGGACCCGAGGGGGTCAGCCCCAGCATTTT
TRBV30	-	-	TRBJ1-1	CAWSRNTEAFF	TGTGCCTGGAGCCGGAACACTGAAGCTTTCTTT
TRBV12-5	-	-	TRBJ2-1	CASGLGGEQFF	TGTGCTAGTGGTTTGGGAGGTGAGCAGTTCTTC
TRBV7-2	-	TRBD1	TRBJ2-3	CASSPGQGPDTQYF	TGTGCCAGCAGCCCCGGACAGGGCCCAGATACGCAGTATTTT
TRBV28	-	TRBD2	TRBJ2-1	CASRYLGTSGRGKQFF	TGTGCCAGCAGATACCTGGGGACTAGCGGGAGGGGGAAGCAGTTCTTC
TRBV6-5	-	TRBD1	TRBJ1-1	CAVAQGLNTEAFF	TGTGCCGTGGCACAGGGGTTGAACACTGAAGCTTTCTTT
TRBV5-1	-	-	TRBJ1-2	CASSTPTESGYTF	TGCGCCAGCAGCACACCGACAGAGTCTGGCTACACCTTC
TRBV28	-	TRBD2	TRBJ2-2	CASQLAGNTGELFF	TGTGCCAGCCAGCTAGCGGGGAACACCGGGGAGCTGTTTTTT
TRBV27	-	-	TRBJ2-7	CASKEGRAYEQYF	TGTGCCAGCAAGGAGGGCAGAGCCTACGAGCAGTACTTC
TRBV29-1	-	TRBD1	TRBJ1-1	CSVQAGGSTEAFF	TGCAGCGTTCAGGCAGGGGGCAGCACTGAAGCTTTCTTT
TRBV18	-	TRBD1	TRBJ1-4	CASSPRTGVSEKLFF	TGTGCCAGCTCACCGCGGACAGGGGTCAGTGAAAAACTGTTTTTT
TRBV19	-	TRBD2	TRBJ2-3	CASSILGSGRVRGDTQYF	TGTGCCAGTAGTATCCTTGGTAGCGGGAGAGTACGTGGAGATACGCAGTATTTT
TRBV23-1	-	-	TRBJ1-4	CASSQGEENEKLFF	TGCGCCAGCAGTCAAGGAGAGGAAAATGAAAAACTGTTTTTT
TRBV10-3	-	-	TRBJ2-1	CAISGLEAGNEQFF	TGTGCCATCAGTGGATTAGAGGCGGGGAATGAGCAGTTCTTC
TRBV28	-	TRBD1	TRBJ1-2	CASSPEGQGRGYGYTF	TGTGCCAGCAGTCCCGAGGGACAGGGGAGGGGCTATGGCTACACCTTC
TRBV12-5	-	TRBD1	TRBJ2-3	CASGWGQGGDTQYF	TGTGCTAGTGGGTGGGGACAGGGTGGAGATACGCAGTATTTT
TRBV9	-	-	TRBJ2-1	CASSVLGSSYNEQFF	TGTGCCAGCAGCGTACTCGGTAGCTCCTACAATGAGCAGTTCTTC
TRBV28	-	TRBD1	TRBJ2-5	CATSGQGQETQYF	TGTGCCACCTCCGGACAGGGCCAAGAGACCCAGTACTTC
TRBV28	once	-	TRBJ1-1	CASSFLGDWDTEAFF	TGTGCCAGCAGTTTTCTAGGGGATTGGGACACTGAAGCTTTCTTT
TRBV18	-	-	TRBJ2-1	CASSLGDFLGSEQFF	TGTGCCAGCTCTCTGGGGGACTTTCTGGGGAGTGAGCAGTTCTTC
TRBV5-4	-	-	TRBJ1-3	CASSLQGNSGNTIYF	TGTGCCAGCAGCCTTCAGGGCAACTCTGGAAACACCATATATTTT
TRBV18	-	TRBD2	TRBJ2-1	CASSLTSTAVEQFF	TGTGCCAGCTCACTGACTAGCACCGCGGTTGAGCAGTTCTTC
TRBV4-2	-	-	TRBJ2-7	CASSHREDSSYEQYF	TGTGCCAGCAGCCATCGGGAGGACAGCTCCTACGAGCAGTACTTC
TRBV9	-	-	TRBJ1-2	CASSAFRPSYGYTF	TGTGCCAGCAGCGCCTTTAGGCCTAGCTATGGCTACACCTTC
TRBV28	-	-	TRBJ1-2	CASSYASNYGYTF	TGTGCCAGCAGCTACGCTTCTAACTATGGCTACACCTTC
TRBV5-1	-	TRBD2	TRBJ2-1	CASSLALGLAAYNEQFF	TGCGCCAGCAGCTTGGCCCTCGGGCTAGCGGCCTACAATGAGCAGTTCTTC
TRBV28	-	TRBD1	TRBJ1-3	CASRTGGPSGNTIYF	TGTGCCAGCAGAACAGGGGGGCCCTCTGGAAACACCATATATTTT
TRBV5-1	-	-	TRBJ2-2	CASTTRENTGELFF	TGCGCCAGCACCACCCGGGAGAACACCGGGGAGCTGTTTTTT
TRBV4-2	-	TRBD2	TRBJ2-3	CASSPLVAGEPSTDTQYF	TGTGCCAGCAGCCCCTTGGTAGCGGGAGAACCCAGCACAGATACGCAGTATTTT
TRBV7-2	-	-	TRBJ1-2	CASSLQAGDGYTF	TGTGCCAGCAGCTTACAGGCAGGCGATGGCTACACCTTC
TRBV20-1	-	-	TRBJ2-3	CSASGGPDTQYF	TGCAGTGCTAGTGGTGGGCCAGATACGCAGTATTTT
TRBV27	once	TRBD1	TRBJ2-3	CASSFYDRVDTQYF	TGTGCCAGCAGTTTTTATGACAGGGTGGATACGCAGTATTTT
TRBV7-9	once	TRBD1	TRBJ1-2	CASSFSSGGAFYGYTF	TGTGCCAGCAGCTTCTCCTCAGGGGGCGCGTTCTATGGCTACACCTTC
TRBV7-9	once	-	TRBJ1-4	CASSLGDTRLWKLFF	TGTGCCAGCAGCTTAGGGGACACCAGGCTTTGGAAACTGTTTTTT
TRBV11-2	-	-	TRBJ1-5	CASSLDTIQPQHF	TGTGCCAGCAGCTTAGATACAATTCAGCCCCAGCATTTT
TRBV5-1	-	TRBD2	TRBJ2-7	CASSLAGLAAYEQYF	TGCGCCAGCAGCTTGGCGGGACTAGCGGCCTACGAGCAGTACTTC
TRBV20-1	-	-	TRBJ1-2	CSASLGPRGYGYTF	TGCAGTGCTAGTCTTGGGCCACGGGGATATGGCTACACCTTC
TRBV12-2	-	-	TRBJ1-1	CASRLGSAWTGRTEAFF	TGTGCAAGTCGCTTAGGTTCCGCCTGGACAGGGAGGACTGAAGCTTTCTTT
TRBV30	-	TRBD1	TRBJ1-2	CASPRGQGSYGYTF	TGTGCCTCCCCGAGGGGGCAGGGGAGCTATGGCTACACCTTC
TRBV6-5	-	-	TRBJ1-3	CASRDGDSGNTIYF	TGTGCCAGCAGGGACGGGGACTCTGGAAACACCATATATTTT
TRBV15	-	TRBD1	TRBJ2-1	CATSGDRSSYNEQFF	TGTGCCACCAGCGGGGACAGGAGCTCCTACAATGAGCAGTTCTTC
TRBV4-2	-	-	TRBJ2-5	CASSLRGGKEETQYF	TGTGCCAGCAGCCTGAGGGGGGGGAAAGAAGAGACCCAGTACTTC
TRBV6-5	-	-	TRBJ1-4	CASSSPRLGGRGGLFF	TGTGCCAGCAGTTCGCCTAGACTGGGGGGTCGGGGTGGACTGTTTTTT